A single sample gave rise to the 17 T cell receptor beta chains below, sequenced in a study of T cell repertoires in cytomegalovirus infection. Their antigens are not known. MiXCR, run by TCRdb on the reads, gives a single entry per CDR3 protein. The sample records roughly 730,000 distinct CDR3 sequences, roughly a third being singletons. The sequencing used cultured PBMCs, collected from culture after CMV antigen stimulation. These receptors were obtained from a human donor in good health (CMV status not recorded). Some clones in this sample may be carry-over from other donors' samples.

This chain connects TRBV24-1 to TRBJ2-1; possible D gene TRBD2, 5 bases. Germline values: CDR1 KGHDR, CDR2 SFDVKD. The V gene lost 4 bases and the J gene lost 5 bases, with 20 bases spanning the gap. The CDR3 is 17 amino acids. The CDR3 DNA is TGTGCCACCAGTGACCCCACTAGTAGAAGATCCCACAATGAGCAGTTCTTC. This gives the protein CATSDPTSRRSHNEQFF.

There are a few counts of this clonotype. The V and J genes are TRBV12-3 or TRBV12-4 and TRBJ2-2, with 7 positions matching TRBD2. The ends lost 1 base at V and 2 bases at J; junction bases unmatched: 13. This CDR3 is built from 19 residues. The CDR3 bases are TGTGCCAGCAGTTTAGGTCCCCCGGGCGGGGGTACCAACACCGGGGAGCTGTTTTTT. Amino acid sequence: CASSLGPPGGGTNTGELFF.

The CDR3 nucleotides are TGCGCCAGCAGCAACATACAGGGAGACCAAGAGACCCAGTACTTC. It encodes CASSNIQGDQETQYF. This rearrangement joins TRBV5-1 to TRBJ2-5; the D gene is possibly TRBD1 (6 bases). Trimming took off 4 bases at V and 0 bases at J, with 13 bases between the two ends. Germline CDR1 SGHRS, CDR2 YFSETQ. The CDR3 contains 15 residues. Supplemented by reference TRBV5-1 and TRBJ2-5, the full variable domain reads KAGVTQTPRYLIKTRGQQVTLSCSPISGHRSVSWYQQTPGQGLQFLFEYFSETQRNKGNFPGRFSGRQFSNSRSEMNVSTLELGDSALYLCASSNIQGDQETQYFGPGTRLLVL.

The chain employs TRBV7-2 and TRBJ2-2; D possibly uses TRBD1 or TRBD2 (6 bases each). The CDR3 contains 16 residues. Germline V gene sequence: CDR1 SGHTA, CDR2 FQGNSA. V lost 4 bases and J lost 7, with 19 bases in between. The CDR3 here is CASSYRRGSMVGELFF. The CDR3 DNA reads as TGTGCCAGCAGCTACAGGAGGGGGAGTATGGTCGGGGAGCTGTTTTTT.

This clonotype has a handful of counts. A read error may produce the germline difference seen at one junction end. The chain is built from TRBV4-1 and TRBJ2-3; 7 bases are shared with TRBD2. CDR3 length: 17 amino acids. Germline V gene data show CDR1 as MGHRA and CDR2 as YSYEKL. CDR3 region: CASSQDPLGGSIDTQYF. The DNA of the CDR3 is TGTGCCAGCAGCCAGGACCCCCTGGGGGGGAGTATCGATACGCAGTATTTT.

V and J are TRBV12-3 or TRBV12-4 and TRBJ2-5; maybe TRBD1 (6 bases). The CDR3 length is 13 residues. Trimming stripped 3 bases from V and 7 bases from J, with 12 bases between. CDR3 bases: TGTGCCAGCAGTTTTGGGGGCGCGGGGACCCAGTACTTC. It translates to CASSFGGAGTQYF.

The gene calls are TRBV6-2 or TRBV6-3 and TRBJ2-7, with D unclear. Looked up from germline, CDR1 is MNHEY and CDR2 is SVGEGT. V was shortened by 5 bases and J by 2 bases, with 16 bases between the two germline ends. The CDR3 contains 15 residues. The CDR3 region is CASSGGPPGTYEQYF. The CDR3 DNA follows: TGTGCCAGCAGTGGCGGCCCCCCCGGCACCTACGAGCAGTACTTC.

This clonotype was counted only a few times. The chain carries TRBV20-1 and TRBJ1-4; D remains unclear. Trimming removed 3 bases from V and 7 bases from J, with 12 bases in between. Germline CDR1 reads DFQATT; CDR2 reads SNEGSKA (reference sequence). The CDR3 loop spans 13 amino acids. CDR3 coding DNA: TGCAGTGCTAGTGGAAGGGAAGGTGAAAAACTGTTTTTT. Its protein is CSASGREGEKLFF.

This clonotype occurred many times. The junction departs from germline at one end; a sequencing error may be responsible. The chain uses TRBV7-2 and TRBJ2-1; D is unclear. The germline gives CDR1 SGHTA, CDR2 FQGNSA. This CDR3 has 12 residues. The CDR3 nucleotides are TGTGCCAGCAGCTTAGTTACAACCGGAAGGGACTTC. Protein product: CASSLVTTGRDF.

This chain connects TRBV5-6 to TRBJ2-1; perhaps TRBD2 as D (6 bases). Germline V gene data show CDR1 as SGHDT and CDR2 as YYEEEE. The CDR3 loop spans 16 amino acids. V lost 1 base and J lost 1, with 12 bases in between. In DNA, the CDR3 is TGTGCCAGCAGCTTGCTCGGGAGTAAGTCCTACAATGAGCAGTTCTTC. Translated, it gives CASSLLGSKSYNEQFF.

This clonotype was observed at least ten times. The chain employs TRBV7-2 and TRBJ1-1; tentative D call: TRBD1 (5 bases). The V and J ends lost 5 bases and 7 bases respectively, with 20 bases between them. The CDR3 has 15 amino acids. The germline gives CDR1 SGHTA, CDR2 FQGNSA. The DNA of the CDR3 is TGTGCCAGCAGCCGCGAGGGAGGGGCGCTAATTGAAGCTTTCTTT. Residues: CASSREGGALIEAFF. Full variable domain (missing parts from reference TRBV7-2 and TRBJ1-1): GAGVSQSPSNKVTEKGKDVELRCDPISGHTALYWYRQSLGQGLEFLIYFQGNSAPDKSGLPSDRFSAERTGGSVSTLTIQRTQQEDSAVYLCASSREGGALIEAFFGQGTRLTVV.

The chain recombines TRBV28 with TRBJ2-1; D gene uncertain. The CDR3 runs to 14 residues. Trimming removed 7 bases from V and 2 bases from J, with 12 bases in between. Germline V lookup: CDR1 MDHEN, CDR2 SYDVKM. The CDR3 nucleotides read TGTGCCAGCATCCCCCGGGCAGCCTACAATGAGCAGTTCTTC. Amino acids: CASIPRAAYNEQFF.

This chain links TRBV27 with TRBJ2-3; 7 positions match TRBD2. CDR3 length: 14 residues. J lost 7 bases, V lost 2 bases, and 6 bases had no gene match. Germline V gene lookup returns CDR1 MNHEY and CDR2 SMNVEV (reference sequence). CDR3 sequence: CASSLLAELYTQYF. The CDR3 DNA sequence: TGTGCCAGCAGTTTACTAGCGGAACTATATACGCAGTATTTT.

This clonotype was seen only a few times. This chain joins TRBV7-4 and TRBJ2-3, with D possibly matching TRBD2 (6 bases). Per germline, CDR1 SGHVT and CDR2 SQSDAQ. Trimming shortened V by 11 bases and J by 4 bases, and 16 bases separated the two germline ends. There are 13 residues in the CDR3. The CDR3 sequence: CAAAGLPADTQYF. CDR3 DNA: TGTGCCGCCGCGGGACTTCCCGCAGATACGCAGTATTTT.

V gene TRBV7-8 combines with J gene TRBJ1-2; weak D call: TRBD1 (5 bases). CDR1 SGHVS and CDR2 FQNEAQ come from the germline V gene. The CDR3 covers 14 residues. The ends were cut back, 0 bases at V and 10 bases at J, with 15 bases in the middle. This CDR3 reads CASSLARDRGDYTF. The CDR3 DNA reads as TGTGCCAGCAGCTTAGCTAGAGACCGAGGGGACTACACCTTC.

The rearrangement links TRBV12-3 or TRBV12-4 to TRBJ1-5; the D gene is possibly TRBD1 (5 bases). Trimming took 2 bases from V and 6 from J, leaving 17 bases between them. This CDR3 region has 16 residues. The CDR3 region has the DNA TGTGCCAGCAGTTTAATATCCGGGGCGATTTCTCAGCCCCAGCATTTT. Residues: CASSLISGAISQPQHF.

The CDR3 is CASSPTQAPNTEAFF. The CDR3 bases are TGTGCCAGCAGCCCAACCCAGGCTCCGAACACTGAAGCTTTCTTT. This chain connects TRBV7-6 to TRBJ1-1; D is unclear. V dropped 5 bases and J dropped 1 base, with 14 bases sitting between them. Germline assignment: CDR1 SGHVS and CDR2 FNYEAQ. The CDR3 length is 15 residues.